The 2 T cell receptor beta chains reported below all come from one sample, sequenced in a study of shared clonotypes between healthy human individuals. Only in-frame clones appear in the TCRdb table, and some are missing; sequencing was by immunoSEQ multiplex PCR. Of approximately 500,000 clones in the sample, about 80% were seen once. Sequenced sample: PBMCs. These receptors originate from a woman aged 40-49 years in good health. Some clones in this sample may be carry-over from other donors' samples.

The chain employs TRBV5-1 and TRBJ1-2, with TRBD1 matching over 10 bases. The CDR3 spans 15 residues. The germline CDR1 and CDR2 sequences are SGHRS and YFSETQ. The J segment lost 3 bases and the V segment lost 4 bases, leaving 6 bases of the junction unmatched. CDR3 region: CASSTRGQGDYGYTF. The CDR3 region has the DNA TGCGCCAGCAGCACCAGAGGACAGGGGGACTATGGCTACACCTTC.

The V and J genes are TRBV27 and TRBJ2-5, with 11 bases identical to TRBD2. The CDR3 is made up of 17 amino acids. Germline values: CDR1 MNHEY, CDR2 SMNVEV (reference sequence). V was pared by 5 bases and J by 2 bases, with 10 bases of the junction left unmatched. The CDR3: CASSTFSSGRTQETQYF. The DNA for the CDR3 is TGTGCCAGCAGTACCTTCTCTAGCGGGAGGACTCAAGAGACCCAGTACTTC.